These T cell receptor beta chains were read from a single sample in a study of CD8 T cells in ankylosing spondylitis. TCRdb fed the 5' RACE reads into MiXCR, producing one record per CDR3 protein. The repertoire consists of about 350,000 distinct CDR3 sequences, with 20% to 25% occurring once and the leading ten covering 10% to 15%. Sequenced input: blood, either unsorted or a sorted T cell fraction (not recorded which). The receptor source for this set is a male donor with ankylosing spondylitis or in good health (not recorded which). The CDR3 runs from the conserved cysteine through the conserved F or W. Some rows have no size entry. The others give once, few or many, or a class for an expanded clone.

v_call: TRBV19; clone_size: .; j_call: TRBJ2-1; cdr3_aa: CASSIQDRGAEGQFF
v_call: TRBV5-1; clone_size: few; j_call: TRBJ2-7; cdr3_aa: CASSLGLANSYEQYF
v_call: TRBV12-3/TRBV12-4; clone_size: .; j_call: TRBJ2-1; cdr3_aa: CATPPGSNGVYNEQFF
v_call: TRBV3-1; clone_size: .; j_call: TRBJ2-7; cdr3_aa: CASSLLRDSIYEQYF
v_call: TRBV11-2; clone_size: once; j_call: TRBJ2-7; cdr3_aa: CASRTSGPSYEQYF
v_call: TRBV12-3/TRBV12-4; clone_size: .; j_call: TRBJ2-7; cdr3_aa: CASRPGTSGQYF
v_call: TRBV29-1; clone_size: .; j_call: TRBJ2-7; cdr3_aa: CSVSLDNRYEQYF
v_call: TRBV20-1; clone_size: few; j_call: TRBJ2-5; cdr3_aa: CSARDLGGWQETQYF
v_call: TRBV12-3/TRBV12-4; clone_size: few; j_call: TRBJ2-3; cdr3_aa: CASSPWTASSTDTQYF
v_call: TRBV12-3/TRBV12-4; clone_size: .; j_call: TRBJ2-2; cdr3_aa: CASRPRVGGELFF
v_call: TRBV7-2; clone_size: .; j_call: TRBJ1-2; cdr3_aa: CASSPELLPWDGYTF
v_call: TRBV29-1; clone_size: many; j_call: TRBJ2-7; cdr3_aa: CSVEAGGLGYEQYF
v_call: TRBV2; clone_size: few; j_call: TRBJ2-2; cdr3_aa: CASRGSGTGSKMNTGELFF
v_call: TRBV13; clone_size: few; j_call: TRBJ2-2; cdr3_aa: CASSARTVSNTGELFF
v_call: TRBV29-1; clone_size: .; j_call: TRBJ2-7; cdr3_aa: CSVTGTGGEQYF
v_call: TRBV2; clone_size: .; j_call: TRBJ2-1; cdr3_aa: CASSEESSYNEQFF
v_call: TRBV4-1; clone_size: .; j_call: TRBJ2-5; cdr3_aa: CASSHPLAGGIETQYF
v_call: TRBV7-2; clone_size: .; j_call: TRBJ2-7; cdr3_aa: CASSLALGGEVYEQYF
v_call: TRBV3-1; clone_size: .; j_call: TRBJ2-7; cdr3_aa: CASSQEVPPLVEQYF
v_call: TRBV21-1; clone_size: few; j_call: TRBJ2-1; cdr3_aa: CASPGRGDEQFF
v_call: TRBV12-3/TRBV12-4; clone_size: few; j_call: TRBJ2-2; cdr3_aa: CASSRAVNTGELFF
v_call: TRBV6-1; clone_size: few; j_call: TRBJ1-5; cdr3_aa: CASTPLFGNQPQHF
v_call: TRBV4-1; clone_size: .; j_call: TRBJ2-5; cdr3_aa: CASSQEGTGAQYF
v_call: TRBV7-9; clone_size: .; j_call: TRBJ2-3; cdr3_aa: CASSESVGGPNTDTQYF
v_call: TRBV29-1; clone_size: .; j_call: TRBJ1-2; cdr3_aa: CSVDPTALYGYTF
v_call: TRBV27; clone_size: few; j_call: TRBJ2-3; cdr3_aa: CASSLLALSTDTQYF
v_call: TRBV4-1; clone_size: .; j_call: TRBJ2-7; cdr3_aa: CASSQVGGDSRHF
v_call: TRBV7-9; clone_size: few; j_call: TRBJ2-3; cdr3_aa: CASSLATSDTQYF
v_call: TRBV6-1; clone_size: .; j_call: TRBJ2-1; cdr3_aa: CASMGQGRNEQFF
v_call: TRBV9; clone_size: .; j_call: TRBJ1-5; cdr3_aa: CASSADGGNNQPQHF
v_call: TRBV4-1; clone_size: few; j_call: TRBJ2-2; cdr3_aa: CASAGANTGELFF
v_call: TRBV12-3/TRBV12-4; clone_size: .; j_call: TRBJ2-1; cdr3_aa: CASSLLAGDEQFF
v_call: TRBV5-6; clone_size: .; j_call: TRBJ2-5; cdr3_aa: CASSPSTTGGWEETQYF
v_call: TRBV20-1; clone_size: many; j_call: TRBJ2-7; cdr3_aa: CSARMRDPYEQYF
v_call: TRBV6-1; clone_size: few; j_call: TRBJ2-3; cdr3_aa: CASSPLGGGVTDTQYF